This TCR beta chain is from a study of cytomegalovirus exposure and HLA in healthy donors. Notes on the study in general: Researchers counted 164 TCR beta chains as cytomegalovirus-associated.

The ends lost 4 bases at V and 2 bases at J; junction bases unmatched: 7. The CDR3 covers 15 residues. Germline V gene data show CDR1 as LGHNA and CDR2 as YSLEER. The repertoire was sequenced with immunoSEQ multiplex PCR; TCRdb's copy has only in-frame clones and lacks some. The sample lists around 260,000 clones; about nine tenths were seen once. A single count supports this clone. The antigen is unknown. The sample was PBMCs. The V and J genes are TRBV4-3 and TRBJ2-7; TRBD2 aligns across 8 bases. The clonotype originates from a woman in her thirties in good health and CMV-seronegative. The CDR3 bases are TGCGCCAGCAGCCGTTCGACTAGCGCTCCCTACGAGCAGTACTTC. Translated: CASSRSTSAPYEQYF.